The clone carrying this TCR beta chain was recorded many times. Its antigen is not known. The time point here: patch test 3, about 24 weeks after DPC sensitization. Treatment described: therapeutic diphenylcyclopropenone sensitization with weekly scalp DPC. Via MiXCR, TCRdb re-called the RACE reads, giving one row per CDR3 protein. The sample holds tens of thousands of distinct CDR3 sequences, approximately 9.9% seen once. The data belong to a study of human T cells and chemical hapten exposure. Study-wide context: Diphenylcyclopropenone was applied weekly to patients' scalps across the approximately 25-week study. The study traced per-sample TCR yield variation mainly to small differences in pooled library volumes. Findings and caveats of the study: Against controls, expanded TCRs gave rise to significantly more large CDR3 similarity clusters.

Germline V CDR1 and CDR2: MDHEN, SYDVKM. The CDR3 has 14 amino acids. Trimming shortened V by 0 bases and J by 2 bases, and 5 bases separated the two germline ends. Here the sequenced sample was whole blood, taken in connection with sensitization to the hapten diphenylcyclopropenone (DPC). The TCR originated in a woman between 40 and 55 years old with alopecia areata. Some clones in this sample may be carry-over from other donors' samples. The rearrangement uses TRBV28 and TRBJ1-5; unclear D gene. The CDR3 spells CASSLWQGNQPQHF. As DNA, the CDR3 is TGTGCCAGCAGTTTATGGCAGGGCAATCAGCCCCAGCATTTT.